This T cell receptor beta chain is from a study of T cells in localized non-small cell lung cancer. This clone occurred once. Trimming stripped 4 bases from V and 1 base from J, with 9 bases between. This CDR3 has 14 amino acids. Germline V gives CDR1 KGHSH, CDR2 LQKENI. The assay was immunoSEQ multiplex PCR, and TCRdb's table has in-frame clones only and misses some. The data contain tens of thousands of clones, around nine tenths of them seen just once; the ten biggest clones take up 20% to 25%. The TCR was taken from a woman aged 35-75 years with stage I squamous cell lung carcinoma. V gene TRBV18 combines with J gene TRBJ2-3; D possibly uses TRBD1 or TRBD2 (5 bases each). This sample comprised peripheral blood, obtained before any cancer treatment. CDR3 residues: CASSRDGGTDTQYF. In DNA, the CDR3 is TGTGCCAGCTCACGGGACGGAGGCACAGATACGCAGTATTTT.